These T cell receptor beta chains were read from a single sample in a study of T cells expressing NK-cell markers. TCRdb reanalyzed the 5' RACE reads, giving one entry per CDR3 protein sequence and no DNA. The data include some 600,000 distinct CDR3 sequences; the top ten clones carry 3% to 4.5%. Sequencing input: blood T cells: a sorted CD56 or NKG2C T cell subset, CD4+ or CD8+ T cells, or bulk PBMC T cells (not recorded which). Receptors were obtained from a man aged 18 to 35 in good health. Each CDR3 is given with its conserved first and last residue.

J: TRBJ1-2; V: TRBV4-3; CDR3: CASSQVEGYGYTF
J: TRBJ2-5; V: TRBV7-2; CDR3: CASSLEGTHIETQYF
J: TRBJ2-2; V: TRBV9; CDR3: CASSVSGAGIRELFF
J: TRBJ2-3; V: TRBV3-1; CDR3: CASSGMGSDFTDTQYF
J: TRBJ1-2; V: TRBV9; CDR3: CASRITGGYGYTF
J: TRBJ2-1; V: TRBV14; CDR3: CASSQSYNEQFF
J: TRBJ2-7; V: TRBV2; CDR3: CASRASAGGSYEQYF
J: TRBJ2-2; V: TRBV24-1; CDR3: CATQDRGGLFF
J: TRBJ1-1; V: TRBV6-5; CDR3: CASRTGTANTEAFF
J: TRBJ1-5; V: TRBV12-3/TRBV12-4; CDR3: CASSAGARNQPQHF
J: TRBJ2-3; V: TRBV4-3; CDR3: CASSQDRSGKGESTDTQYF
J: TRBJ2-5; V: TRBV28; CDR3: CASRSRVGYQETQYF
J: TRBJ1-1; V: TRBV5-6; CDR3: CASSSLRTGSEAFF
J: TRBJ1-3; V: TRBV27; CDR3: CASSRFRTESGGSGNTIYF
J: TRBJ2-7; V: TRBV29-1; CDR3: CSVVAFTSYEQYF
J: TRBJ2-1; V: TRBV20-1; CDR3: CSARDGTSIHEQFF